One sample yielded the 5 T cell receptor beta chains listed below, sequenced in a study of blood T cells in healthy people across ages (dated by TCRdb to between 2014 and 2017). Library generation was performed with 5' RACE. Sequenced using an Illumina HiSeq 2500. A second roughly 7 to 11 cycle PCR used a sample-barcoded 5' primer and a J-beta primer mix. The public reads were reanalyzed by TCRdb: fastp trimming at Q25, MiXCR alignment, in-frame beta chains only. Each record represents a unique CDR3 protein, reported with the most common genes and DNA among its rows. This sample lists about 620,000 distinct CDR3 sequences; around 52% were detected once. Less than 15% of the sample rests with the top ten. The sample comprised blood. The source of these receptors is a woman over 75 in good health.

A remark on this clonotype: With a much larger clone just one base away, this may be a read error. This chain's CDR3 is CAGSLRGGFYEQYF. CDR3 DNA sequence: TGTGCCGGCAGCTTACGAGGCGGGTTCTACGAGCAGTACTTC. V usage is TRBV11-2 and J usage is TRBJ2-7, with D possibly being TRBD2 (5 bases). Germline CDR1 is SGHAT and CDR2 is FQNNGV. The CDR3 is made up of 14 amino acids.

This clonotype was counted only a few times. The chain links TRBV20-1 to TRBJ2-1; 7 bases are shared with TRBD2. The J call could be wrong; TRBJ2-7 is a better fit for the DNA end. From germline, CDR1 is DFQATT and CDR2 SNEGSKA (reference sequence). The CDR3 sequence is 12 residues long. The CDR3 DNA follows: TGCAGTGCTACCCGGGACTACAATGAGCAGTACTTC. Amino acid sequence: CSATRDYNEQYF.

This clonotype was recorded only once. Mismatch with germline at one junction end may stem from a read error. This chain connects TRBV10-3 to TRBJ1-2; D may be TRBD1 (5 bases). Germline V lookup: CDR1 ENHRY, CDR2 SYGVKD. The CDR3 length is 15 residues. CDR3 amino acids: CAISVGEGTAYGYTF. In DNA form, the CDR3 reads TGTGCCATTAGTGTAGGAGAGGGGACTGCTTATGGCTACACCTTC.

The genes are TRBV4-2 and TRBJ2-1; D call uncertain. The CDR3 is 11 amino acids. Germline V gives CDR1 LGHNA, CDR2 YNFKEQ. V dropped 7 bases and J dropped 6 bases, with 7 bases sitting between them. CDR3 DNA sequence: TGTGCCAGCACGGCCCTCAATGAGCAGTTCTTC. It codes for CASTALNEQFF.

As concerns this clonotype: A much larger clone is a single base away; this may be a read error. J is TRBJ2-7 and V is TRBV7-9; 13 nucleotides align to TRBD2. The CDR3 sequence is 15 residues long. Germline V gene lookup returns CDR1 SEHNR and CDR2 FQNEAQ (reference sequence). The V gene end was trimmed by 4 bases and the J gene end by 7 bases; junction bases not matched to a gene: 7. DNA of the CDR3: TGTGCCAGCAGCTCGACTAGCGGGAGGAACAATGAGCAGTACTTC. Translating gives CASSSTSGRNNEQYF.